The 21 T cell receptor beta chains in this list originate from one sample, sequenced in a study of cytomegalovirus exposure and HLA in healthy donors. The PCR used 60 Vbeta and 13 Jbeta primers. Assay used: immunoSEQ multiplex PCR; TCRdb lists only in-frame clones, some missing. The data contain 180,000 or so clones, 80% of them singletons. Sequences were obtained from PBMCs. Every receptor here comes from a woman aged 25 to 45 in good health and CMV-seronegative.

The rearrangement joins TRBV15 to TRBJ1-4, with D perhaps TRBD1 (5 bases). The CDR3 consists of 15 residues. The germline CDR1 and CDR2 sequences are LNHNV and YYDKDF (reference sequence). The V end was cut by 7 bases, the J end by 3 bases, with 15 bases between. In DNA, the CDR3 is TGTGCCACCACCCCCCGGGGGGGAGCTAATGAAAAACTGTTTTTT. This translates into CATTPRGGANEKLFF.

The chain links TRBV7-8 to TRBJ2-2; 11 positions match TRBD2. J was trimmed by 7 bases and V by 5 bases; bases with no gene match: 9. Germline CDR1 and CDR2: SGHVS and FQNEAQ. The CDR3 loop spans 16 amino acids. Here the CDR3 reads CASSLRLAGLIGELFF. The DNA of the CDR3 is TGTGCCAGCAGCCTCCGACTAGCGGGGTTGATCGGGGAGCTGTTTTTT.

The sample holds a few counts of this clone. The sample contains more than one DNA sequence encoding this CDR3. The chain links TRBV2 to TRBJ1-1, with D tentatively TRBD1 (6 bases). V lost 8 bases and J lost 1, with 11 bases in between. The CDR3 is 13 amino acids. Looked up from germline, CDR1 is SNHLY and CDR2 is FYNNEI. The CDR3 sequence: CASSLDRNTEAFF. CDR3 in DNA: TGTGCCAGCTCCCTGGACAGGAACACTGAAGCTTTCTTT.

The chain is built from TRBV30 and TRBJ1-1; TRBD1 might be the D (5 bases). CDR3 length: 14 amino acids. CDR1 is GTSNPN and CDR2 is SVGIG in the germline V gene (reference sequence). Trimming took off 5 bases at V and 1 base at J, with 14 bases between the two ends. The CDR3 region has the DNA TGTGCCTGGTTCCGGGGACTCTCGAACACTGAAGCTTTCTTT. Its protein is CAWFRGLSNTEAFF.

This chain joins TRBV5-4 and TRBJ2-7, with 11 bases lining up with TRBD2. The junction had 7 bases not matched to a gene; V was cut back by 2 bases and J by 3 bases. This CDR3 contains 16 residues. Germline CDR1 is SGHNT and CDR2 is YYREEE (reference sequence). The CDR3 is CASSLPSGGPHYEQYF. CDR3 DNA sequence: TGTGCCAGCAGCTTACCTAGCGGGGGGCCCCACTACGAGCAGTACTTC. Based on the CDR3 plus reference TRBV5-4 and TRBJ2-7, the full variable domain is ETGVTQSPTHLIKTRGQQVTLRCSSQSGHNTVSWYQQALGQGPQFIFQYYREEENGRGNFPPRFSGLQFPNYSSELNVNALELDDSALYLCASSLPSGGPHYEQYFGPGTRLTVT.

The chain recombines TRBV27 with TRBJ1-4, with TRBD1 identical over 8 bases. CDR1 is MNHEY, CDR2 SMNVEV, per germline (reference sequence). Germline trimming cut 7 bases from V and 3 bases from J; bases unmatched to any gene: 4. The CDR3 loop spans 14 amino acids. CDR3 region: CASTLTGANEKLFF. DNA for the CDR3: TGTGCCAGCACCTTGACAGGGGCTAATGAAAAACTGTTTTTT.

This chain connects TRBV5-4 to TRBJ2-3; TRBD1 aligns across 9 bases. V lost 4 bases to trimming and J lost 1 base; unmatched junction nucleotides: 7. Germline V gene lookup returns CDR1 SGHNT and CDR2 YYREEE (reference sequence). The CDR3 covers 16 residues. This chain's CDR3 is CASSLNDRGGTDTQYF. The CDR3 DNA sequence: TGTGCCAGCAGCCTCAATGACAGGGGGGGCACAGATACGCAGTATTTT.

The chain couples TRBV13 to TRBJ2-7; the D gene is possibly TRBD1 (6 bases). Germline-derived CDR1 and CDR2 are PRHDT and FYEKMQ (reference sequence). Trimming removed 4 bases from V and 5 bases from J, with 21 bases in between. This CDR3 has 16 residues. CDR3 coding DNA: TGTGCCAGCAGCTGGGCCTTAACCGGGACAATCCACGAGCAGTACTTC. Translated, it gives CASSWALTGTIHEQYF.

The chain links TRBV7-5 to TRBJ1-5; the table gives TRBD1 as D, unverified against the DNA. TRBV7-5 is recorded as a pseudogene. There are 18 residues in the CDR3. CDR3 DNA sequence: TGTGCCAGAAGCTTTGCCCGAGGGGGTGGGACAGCCAATCAGCCCCAGCATTTT. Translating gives CARSFARGGGTANQPQHF.

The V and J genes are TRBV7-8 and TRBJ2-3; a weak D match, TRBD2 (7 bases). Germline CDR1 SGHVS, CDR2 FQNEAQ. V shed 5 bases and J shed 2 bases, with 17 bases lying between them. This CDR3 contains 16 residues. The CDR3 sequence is CASSPGLGGDTDTQYF. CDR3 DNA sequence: TGTGCCAGCAGCCCGGGGTTAGGGGGGGACACAGATACGCAGTATTTT.

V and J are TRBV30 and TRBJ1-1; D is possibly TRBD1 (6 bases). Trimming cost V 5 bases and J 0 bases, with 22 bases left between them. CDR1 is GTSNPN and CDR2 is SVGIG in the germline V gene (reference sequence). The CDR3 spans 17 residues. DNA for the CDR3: TGTGCCTGGCGGCCCGGTACAGGGCACAGGATGAACACTGAAGCTTTCTTT. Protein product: CAWRPGTGHRMNTEAFF.

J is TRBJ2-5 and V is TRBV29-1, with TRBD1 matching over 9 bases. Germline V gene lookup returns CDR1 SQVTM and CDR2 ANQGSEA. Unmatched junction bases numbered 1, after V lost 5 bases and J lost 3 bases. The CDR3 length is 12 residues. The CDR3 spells CSVRTGEETQYF. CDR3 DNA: TGCAGCGTTCGGACAGGGGAAGAGACCCAGTACTTC.

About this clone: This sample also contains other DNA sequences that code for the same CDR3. In DNA form, the CDR3 reads TGTGCCAGCAGCCTACAGGGGGCGGAGGGCTACACCTTC. As protein: CASSLQGAEGYTF. This chain links TRBV25-1 with TRBJ1-2, with 9 bases aligning to TRBD1. Germline CDR1 and CDR2: MGHDK and SYGVNS. With V trimmed by 6 bases and J by 8 bases, 7 bases remained unmatched. This CDR3 contains 13 residues.

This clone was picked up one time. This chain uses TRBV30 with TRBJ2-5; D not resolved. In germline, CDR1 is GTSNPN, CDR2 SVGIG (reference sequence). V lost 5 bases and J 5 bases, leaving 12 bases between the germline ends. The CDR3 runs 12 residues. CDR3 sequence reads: CAWESPRETQYF. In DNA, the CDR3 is TGTGCCTGGGAATCCCCGCGGGAGACCCAGTACTTC. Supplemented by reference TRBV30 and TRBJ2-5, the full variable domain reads SQTIHQWPATLVQPVGSPLSLECTVEGTSNPNLYWYRQAAGRGLQLLFYSVGIGQISSEVPQNLSASRPQDRQFILSSKKLLLSDSGFYLCAWESPRETQYFGPGTRLLVL.

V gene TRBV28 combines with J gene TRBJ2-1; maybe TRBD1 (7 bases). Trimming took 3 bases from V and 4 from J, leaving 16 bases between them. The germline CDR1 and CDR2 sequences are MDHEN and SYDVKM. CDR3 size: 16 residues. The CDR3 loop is CASSLGGGQVYNEQFF. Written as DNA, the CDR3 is TGTGCCAGCAGTTTGGGGGGAGGACAGGTATACAATGAGCAGTTCTTC.

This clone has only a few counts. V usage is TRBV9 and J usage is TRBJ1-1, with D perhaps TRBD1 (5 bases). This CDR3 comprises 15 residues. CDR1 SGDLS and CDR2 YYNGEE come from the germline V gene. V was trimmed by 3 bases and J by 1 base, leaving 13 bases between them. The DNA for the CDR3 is TGTGCCAGCAGCGCGGCGGGACTGCCGAACACTGAAGCTTTCTTT. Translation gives CASSAAGLPNTEAFF.

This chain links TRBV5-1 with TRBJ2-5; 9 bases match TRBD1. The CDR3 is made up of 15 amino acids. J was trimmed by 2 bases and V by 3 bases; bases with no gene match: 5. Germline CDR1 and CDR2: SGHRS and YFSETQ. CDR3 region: CASSYSGTGQETQYF. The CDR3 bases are TGCGCCAGCAGCTATTCCGGGACAGGGCAAGAGACCCAGTACTTC.

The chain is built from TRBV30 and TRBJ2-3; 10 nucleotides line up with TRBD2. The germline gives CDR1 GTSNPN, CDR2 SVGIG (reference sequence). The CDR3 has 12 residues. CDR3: CAASSGGHTQYF. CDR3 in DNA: TGTGCTGCGAGTAGCGGGGGGCATACGCAGTATTTT.

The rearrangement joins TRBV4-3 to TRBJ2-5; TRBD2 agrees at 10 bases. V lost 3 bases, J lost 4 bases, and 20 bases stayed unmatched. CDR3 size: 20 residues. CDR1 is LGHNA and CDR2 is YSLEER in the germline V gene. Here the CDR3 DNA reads TGCGCCAGCAGCCAGAACCCTTGGGCTAGCGGGGGCTTCTTCCTAGAGACCCAGTACTTC. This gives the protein CASSQNPWASGGFFLETQYF.

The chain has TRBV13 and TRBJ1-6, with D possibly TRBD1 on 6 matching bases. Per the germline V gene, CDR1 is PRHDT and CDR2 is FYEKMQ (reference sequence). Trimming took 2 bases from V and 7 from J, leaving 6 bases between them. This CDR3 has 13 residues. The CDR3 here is CASSLTGNSPLHF. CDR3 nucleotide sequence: TGTGCCAGCAGCTTAACAGGGAATTCACCCCTCCACTTT.

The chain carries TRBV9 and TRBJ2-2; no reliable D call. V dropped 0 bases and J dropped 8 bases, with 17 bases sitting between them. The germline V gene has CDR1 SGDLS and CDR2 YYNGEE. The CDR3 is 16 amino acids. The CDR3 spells CASSVGSKGGIGELFF. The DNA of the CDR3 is TGTGCCAGCAGCGTAGGTTCGAAAGGCGGCATTGGGGAGCTGTTTTTT.